These 11 T cell receptor beta chains were sequenced from one sample in a study of lymphopenia after photon versus proton radiotherapy. Clones were read by immunoSEQ multiplex PCR, and TCRdb kept only the in-frame ones, dropping some. The data show 35,000 to 40,000 clones, with 85% to 90% seen just once and about 2.9% held by the top ten. The specimen comprised peripheral blood, sampled from a patient treated with photon-based radiotherapy. The source of these receptors is a man in his fifties with gastric cancer.

DNA of the CDR3: TGTGCCAGCTCACCACCGAACCCCTACGAGCAGTACTTC. Amino acids: CASSPPNPYEQYF. The chain carries TRBV18 and TRBJ2-7, with D unclear. Trimming took 0 bases from V and 2 from J, leaving 5 bases between them. Germline CDR1 and CDR2: KGHSH and LQKENI. The CDR3 extends over 13 amino acids.

The rearrangement joins TRBV7-3 to TRBJ2-3; D perhaps matches TRBD1 (5 bases). There are 14 residues in the CDR3. V lost 4 bases and J lost 2, with 10 bases in between. The V gene's germline CDR1 is SGHTA and CDR2 FQGTGA. In DNA, the CDR3 is TGTGCCAGCAGCTCGGACACTTCCACAGATACGCAGTATTTT. Its protein product is CASSSDTSTDTQYF.

This clone was recorded a few times. This chain joins TRBV4-1 and TRBJ1-3, with D unresolved. Germline V lookup: CDR1 MGHRA, CDR2 YSYEKL. Trimming left V 0 bases short and J 0 bases short, with 3 bases between. The CDR3 spans 14 residues. The CDR3 DNA follows: TGCGCCAGCAGCCAAGATATCTCTGGAAACACCATATATTTT. It encodes CASSQDISGNTIYF.

The rearrangement uses TRBV27 and TRBJ2-1, with 8 bases that match TRBD1. This CDR3 has 16 amino acids. CDR1 MNHEY and CDR2 SMNVEV come from the germline V gene (reference sequence). J was trimmed by 3 bases and V by 1 base; bases with no gene match: 5. CDR3 DNA: TGTGCCAGCAGTTTATTTCTTGGACAGGGCTACAATGAGCAGTTCTTC. Translation gives CASSLFLGQGYNEQFF.

This clone was recorded only once. The V and J genes are TRBV6-1 and TRBJ1-2, with 12 positions matching TRBD1. The germline gives CDR1 MNHNS, CDR2 SASEGT. The CDR3 totals 15 residues. J gave up 5 bases and V 4 bases, and 5 bases lay outside the gene matches. In DNA, the CDR3 is TGTGCCAGCAGTGTTGGGACAGGGGGCAGGTATGGCTACACCTTC. It specifies CASSVGTGGRYGYTF.

In this sample, this clone turned up once. V usage is TRBV9 and J usage is TRBJ2-3; no clear D. With 0 bases removed from V and 10 bases from J, the gap between germline ends came to 9 bases. Per germline, CDR1 SGDLS and CDR2 YYNGEE. This CDR3 has 12 residues. The CDR3 bases are TGTGCCAGCAGCGTAGACGGCCCTCCGCAGTATTTT. It translates to CASSVDGPPQYF.

V and J are TRBV2 and TRBJ1-5; 10 nucleotides agree with TRBD1. The germline CDR1 and CDR2 sequences are SNHLY and FYNNEI. J was trimmed by 7 bases and V by 6 bases; bases with no gene match: 9. The CDR3 totals 15 residues. The CDR3 is CASRGTGVKGQPQHF. The CDR3 DNA reads TGTGCCAGCAGGGGGACAGGGGTGAAGGGCCAGCCCCAGCATTTT.

This clone was seen a single time. V usage is TRBV27 and J usage is TRBJ2-1; 7 nucleotides align to TRBD1. V shed 8 bases and J 6 bases; nucleotides not matched to a gene: 7. This CDR3 spans 13 amino acids. Germline V gene sequence: CDR1 MNHEY, CDR2 SMNVEV (reference sequence). The CDR3 is CASAGQESNEQFF. The CDR3 nucleotides are TGTGCCAGCGCAGGACAGGAGAGCAATGAGCAGTTCTTC.

V usage is TRBV28 and J usage is TRBJ1-1; maybe TRBD1 (5 bases). Germline CDR1 is MDHEN and CDR2 is SYDVKM. V dropped 2 bases and J dropped 3 bases, with 13 bases sitting between them. The CDR3 spans 15 residues. The CDR3 DNA is TGTGCCAGCAGTTTAATCAGGGTCAGGGACACTGAAGCTTTCTTT. Amino acids: CASSLIRVRDTEAFF.

The chain employs TRBV5-1 and TRBJ2-7, with D maybe TRBD1 (6 bases). V dropped 4 bases and J dropped 4 bases, with 15 bases sitting between them. This CDR3 contains 14 residues. The V gene's germline CDR1 is SGHRS and CDR2 YFSETQ. The CDR3 nucleotides are TGCGCCAGCAGCCCCCCATACAGGGCGTACGAGCAGTACTTC. Its protein is CASSPPYRAYEQYF.

This chain joins TRBV5-1 and TRBJ2-1; a possible D gene is TRBD2 (5 bases). The CDR3 has 17 amino acids. Germline CDR1 is SGHRS and CDR2 is YFSETQ. V was cut by 0 bases and J by 7 bases, with 20 bases left in between. The CDR3 region has the DNA TGCGCCAGCAGCTTGGGGCTTTTGAGGGATTCGAATAATGAGCAGTTCTTC. Protein product: CASSLGLLRDSNNEQFF.